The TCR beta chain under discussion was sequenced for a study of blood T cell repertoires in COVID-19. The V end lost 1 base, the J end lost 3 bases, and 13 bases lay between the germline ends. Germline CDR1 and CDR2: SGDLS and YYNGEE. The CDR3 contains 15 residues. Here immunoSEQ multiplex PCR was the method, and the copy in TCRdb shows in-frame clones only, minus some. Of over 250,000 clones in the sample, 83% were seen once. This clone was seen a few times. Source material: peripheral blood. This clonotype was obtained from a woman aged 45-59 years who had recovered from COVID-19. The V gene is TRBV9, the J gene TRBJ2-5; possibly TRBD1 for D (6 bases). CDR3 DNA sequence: TGTGCCAGCAGCGTACAGGGGATAGGGAAAGAGACCCAGTACTTC. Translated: CASSVQGIGKETQYF.